These 8 T cell receptor beta chains were all obtained from the same sample, sequenced in a study of blood T cell repertoires in COVID-19. Sequencing used immunoSEQ multiplex PCR; TCRdb keeps in-frame clones, though not all of them. The data show about 400,000 clones, roughly 86% seen once. The material sequenced was peripheral blood. All receptors derive from a human donor in a cohort sampled during active COVID-19.

This clone has only a few counts. V usage is TRBV28 and J usage is TRBJ1-5; 8 bases map to TRBD1. V trimming: 5 bases; J trimming: 5 bases; junction bases outside the gene matches: 8. The CDR3 sequence is 15 residues long. Germline assignment: CDR1 MDHEN and CDR2 SYDVKM. CDR3 sequence (DNA): TGTGCCAGCAGTCCGGACAGGGTTTTGGATCAGCCCCAGCATTTT. Protein: CASSPDRVLDQPQHF.

This chain links TRBV5-1 with TRBJ1-4, with a possible D match to TRBD1 (6 bases). The V gene's germline CDR1 is SGHRS and CDR2 YFSETQ. Trimming stripped 3 bases from V and 8 bases from J, with 14 bases between. This CDR3 is 14 amino acids long. The CDR3 here is CASSWGQAGEKLFF. For the CDR3, the DNA is TGCGCCAGCAGCTGGGGGCAGGCTGGCGAAAAACTGTTTTTT.

The V and J genes are TRBV5-5 and TRBJ1-2, with 7 nucleotides matching TRBD1. Germline V CDR1 and CDR2: SGHKS, YYEKEE (reference sequence). The CDR3 has 13 amino acids. After removal of 2 bases from V and 2 bases from J, the junction contained 0 bases not matched to a gene. In DNA form, the CDR3 reads TGTGCCAGCAGCTTCAGGGGGAACTATGGCTACACCTTC. This codes for CASSFRGNYGYTF.

The chain employs TRBV4-1 and TRBJ2-5; 7 bases are shared with TRBD2. The trim removed 0 bases at V and 0 bases at J, leaving 10 bases unmatched. The germline gives CDR1 MGHRA, CDR2 YSYEKL. This CDR3 is 18 amino acids long. The CDR3 DNA reads as TGCGCCAGCAGCCAAGATCTAGGGTTGGGGGGGTACCAAGAGACCCAGTACTTC. It codes for CASSQDLGLGGYQETQYF.

This chain uses TRBV30 with TRBJ1-1; D is ambiguous. The CDR3 length is 11 residues. Germline V lookup: CDR1 GTSNPN, CDR2 SVGIG (reference sequence). V gave up 5 bases and J gave up 10 bases, with 14 bases separating them. This CDR3 reads CAWESRVIAFF. CDR3 nucleotides: TGTGCCTGGGAAAGCCGTGTCATAGCTTTCTTT.

The V call is TRBV5-4, the J call TRBJ1-1, with D unresolved. The CDR3 loop spans 14 amino acids. Germline loops: CDR1 SGHNT, CDR2 YYREEE (reference sequence). The V and J ends lost 4 bases and 0 bases respectively, with 10 bases between them. CDR3 protein: CASSLNPVNTEAFF. In nucleotides, the CDR3 is TGTGCCAGCAGCCTTAATCCGGTGAACACTGAAGCTTTCTTT.

The chain is built from TRBV3-1 (or the pseudogene TRBV3-2) and TRBJ1-6; D is ambiguous. Germline-derived CDR1 and CDR2 are LGHDT and YNNKEL (reference sequence). The CDR3 contains 15 residues. Trimming took 4 bases from V and 2 from J, leaving 9 bases between them. CDR3 sequence (DNA): TGTGCCAGCAGCCTATCTGACACCTATAATTCACCCCTCCACTTT. This translates into CASSLSDTYNSPLHF.

This clone was detected only once. V gene TRBV5-4 combines with J gene TRBJ1-1, with unresolved D. V gave up 0 bases and J gave up 11 bases, with 14 bases separating them. CDR3 length: 13 residues. Germline values: CDR1 SGHNT, CDR2 YYREEE (reference sequence). For the CDR3, the DNA is TGTGCCAGCAGCTTGGGAGCGGGCGAAGATGCTTTCTTT. Translating it yields CASSLGAGEDAFF.